This T cell receptor beta chain is from a study of T-cell reconstitution after alpha-beta-depleted transplantation in children. The CDR3 has 19 amino acids. V shed 4 bases and J 4 bases; nucleotides not matched to a gene: 10. Looked up from germline, CDR1 is MNHEY and CDR2 is SVGEGT. Preparing the TCRbeta library involved the use of unique molecular identifiers. TCRdb re-derived calls from the PCR reads in MiXCR, one entry per CDR3 protein. The sample holds approximately 490,000 distinct CDR3 sequences, approximately 12% seen once. The origin of this receptor is a human donor who donated a stem cell graft to a child with combined immunodeficiency. J is TRBJ2-1 and V is TRBV6-2 or TRBV6-3; 16 bases are a match to TRBD2. The source material was PBMCs from the stem cell graft donor, sampled from the stem cell graft. CDR3 in amino acids: CASSSGLAGGPSVYNEQFF. The CDR3 DNA reads TGTGCCAGCAGTTCGGGACTAGCGGGAGGGCCCAGCGTTTACAATGAGCAGTTCTTC.